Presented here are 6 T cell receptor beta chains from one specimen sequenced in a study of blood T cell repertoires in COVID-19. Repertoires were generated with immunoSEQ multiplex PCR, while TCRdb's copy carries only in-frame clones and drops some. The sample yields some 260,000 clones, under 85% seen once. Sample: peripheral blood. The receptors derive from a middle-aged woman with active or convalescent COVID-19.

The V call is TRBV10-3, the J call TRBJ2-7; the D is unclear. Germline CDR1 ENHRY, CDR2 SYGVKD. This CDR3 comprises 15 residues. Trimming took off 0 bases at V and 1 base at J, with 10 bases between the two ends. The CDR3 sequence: CAISESAGVSYEQYV. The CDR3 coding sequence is TGTGCCATCAGTGAGTCGGCAGGCGTTTCCTACGAGCAGTACGTC.

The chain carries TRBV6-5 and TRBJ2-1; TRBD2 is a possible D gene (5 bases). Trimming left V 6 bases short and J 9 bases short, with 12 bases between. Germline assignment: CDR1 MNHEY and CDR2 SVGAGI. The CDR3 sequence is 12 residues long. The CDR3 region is CASRRSGGEQFF. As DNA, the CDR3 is TGTGCCAGCAGACGTTCAGGAGGTGAGCAGTTCTTC.

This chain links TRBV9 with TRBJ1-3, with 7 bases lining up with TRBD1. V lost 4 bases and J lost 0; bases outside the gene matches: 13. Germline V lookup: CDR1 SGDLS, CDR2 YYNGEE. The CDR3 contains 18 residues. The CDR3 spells CASSPWTGPLNSGNTIYF. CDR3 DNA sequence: TGTGCCAGCAGCCCCTGGACAGGACCCTTAAACTCTGGAAACACCATATATTTT.

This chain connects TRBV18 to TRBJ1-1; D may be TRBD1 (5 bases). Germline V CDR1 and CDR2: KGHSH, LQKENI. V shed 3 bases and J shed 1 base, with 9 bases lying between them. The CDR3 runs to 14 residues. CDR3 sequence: CASSPLGQNTEAFF. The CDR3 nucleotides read TGTGCCAGCTCACCCCTTGGACAGAACACTGAAGCTTTCTTT.

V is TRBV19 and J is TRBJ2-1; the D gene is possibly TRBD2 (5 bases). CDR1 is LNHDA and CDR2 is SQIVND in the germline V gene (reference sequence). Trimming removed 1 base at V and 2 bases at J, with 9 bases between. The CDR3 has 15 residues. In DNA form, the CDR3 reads TGTGCCAGTAGTATAGGAGGGTACCCCTACAATGAGCAGTTCTTC. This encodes CASSIGGYPYNEQFF.

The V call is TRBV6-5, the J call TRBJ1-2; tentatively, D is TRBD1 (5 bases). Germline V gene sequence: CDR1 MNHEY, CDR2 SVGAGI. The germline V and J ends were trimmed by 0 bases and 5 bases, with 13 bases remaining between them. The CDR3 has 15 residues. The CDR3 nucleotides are TGTGCCAGCAGTTACTCACGGGGGGTACAATATGGCTACACCTTC. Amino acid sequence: CASSYSRGVQYGYTF.